What follows are 14 T cell receptor beta chains derived from one specimen sequenced in a study of blood T cell repertoires in COVID-19. The method was immunoSEQ multiplex PCR; TCRdb's version includes in-frame clones alone and lacks a portion of them. The sample holds roughly 250,000 clones, roughly 90% seen once. The sample comprised peripheral blood. Receptors originate from a woman aged 30 to 39 with COVID-19, enrolled during active disease.

V and J are TRBV5-6 and TRBJ2-7; maybe TRBD2 (5 bases). The CDR3 extends over 15 amino acids. V was trimmed by 4 bases and J by 0 bases, leaving 14 bases between them. Germline CDR1 SGHDT, CDR2 YYEEEE. The DNA of the CDR3 is TGTGCCAGCAGCCTAGGACTGGATAGCTCCTACGAGCAGTACTTC. As protein: CASSLGLDSSYEQYF.

In this sample, this clone turned up once. The genes are TRBV2 and TRBJ2-6; D call uncertain. Trimming left V 4 bases short and J 0 bases short, with 4 bases between. Germline V gene data show CDR1 as SNHLY and CDR2 as FYNNEI. The CDR3 loop spans 14 amino acids. The CDR3 nucleotides read TGTGCCAGCAGTGCGGTCTCTGGGGCCAACGTCCTGACTTTC. It encodes CASSAVSGANVLTF.

This clone has only a few counts. The chain carries TRBV7-9 and TRBJ1-2; D is ambiguous. Germline V gene lookup returns CDR1 SEHNR and CDR2 FQNEAQ (reference sequence). This CDR3 is built from 15 residues. V was trimmed by 3 bases and J by 3 bases, leaving 14 bases between them. CDR3 nucleotides: TGTGCCAGCAGCTTCTCCCCGGAGGCGGACTATGGCTACACCTTC. Translating gives CASSFSPEADYGYTF.

CDR3 residues: CASSPGGAGGYNEQFF. Here the CDR3 DNA reads TGTGCCAGCAGCCCCGGCGGGGCGGGGGGCTACAATGAGCAGTTCTTC. This chain connects TRBV11-2 to TRBJ2-1; 8 bases fit TRBD2. Germline trimming cut 5 bases from V and 3 bases from J; bases unmatched to any gene: 9. The CDR3 extends over 16 amino acids. Germline CDR1 is SGHAT and CDR2 is FQNNGV.

The CDR3 DNA reads as TGTGCCAGCAGCTTAGGTGGGGGGTGGCTGTCTATTCCCACTGAAGCTTTCTTT. Amino acid sequence: CASSLGGGWLSIPTEAFF. The chain has TRBV11-2 and TRBJ1-1; TRBD1 might be the D (5 bases). The ends were cut back, 1 base at V and 4 bases at J, with 22 bases in the middle. Germline V CDR1 and CDR2: SGHAT, FQNNGV. The CDR3 runs to 18 residues.

The chain carries TRBV6-5 and TRBJ2-5; D is perhaps TRBD2 (6 bases). Germline assignment: CDR1 MNHEY and CDR2 SVGAGI. V lost 8 bases to trimming and J lost 0 bases, with 7 bases between them. CDR3 length equals 12 residues. CDR3 amino acids: CASGGYQETQYF. The CDR3 coding sequence is TGTGCCAGCGGGGGGTACCAAGAGACCCAGTACTTC.

The J gene is TRBJ2-1, the V gene TRBV5-4, with D unclear. The V end lost 0 bases, the J end lost 9 bases, and 10 bases lay between the germline ends. Germline V gene lookup returns CDR1 SGHNT and CDR2 YYREEE (reference sequence). The CDR3 runs to 13 residues. The CDR3 region is CASSLDRVGEQFF. The CDR3 nucleotides read TGTGCCAGCAGCTTGGATCGAGTTGGTGAGCAGTTCTTC.

The chain joins TRBV7-9 to TRBJ2-7; 8 nucleotides match TRBD2. V shed 5 bases and J 4 bases; nucleotides not matched to a gene: 4. The germline gives CDR1 SEHNR, CDR2 FQNEAQ (reference sequence). This CDR3 has 13 residues. CDR3 amino acids: CASSPPGGYEQYF. DNA for the CDR3: TGTGCCAGCAGCCCGCCGGGAGGGTACGAGCAGTACTTC.

This chain joins TRBV11-2 and TRBJ2-1; D ambiguous. Germline V gene sequence: CDR1 SGHAT, CDR2 FQNNGV. The CDR3 runs to 13 residues. The ends were cut back, 3 bases at V and 7 bases at J, with 10 bases in the middle. The CDR3 DNA is TGTGCCAGCAGCTTGGTCAGGATGAATGAGCAGTTCTTC. This sequence encodes CASSLVRMNEQFF.

This chain connects TRBV27 to TRBJ2-1; D gene ambiguous. Germline V CDR1 and CDR2: MNHEY, SMNVEV (reference sequence). Between the trimmed V and J ends, which lost 5 bases and 0 bases, there was a span of 14 bases. The CDR3 runs 16 residues. The CDR3 nucleotides read TGTGCCAGCAGTCGAAGACTCGTCGACTCCTACAATGAGCAGTTCTTC. This gives the protein CASSRRLVDSYNEQFF.

J is TRBJ1-1 and V is TRBV7-8; no definite D call. This CDR3 spans 14 amino acids. CDR1 is SGHVS, CDR2 FQNEAQ, per germline. V was shortened by 5 bases and J by 4 bases, with 14 bases between the two germline ends. As DNA, the CDR3 is TGTGCCAGCAGCCTAGATAGGGCGGGCACTGAAGCTTTCTTT. Amino acids: CASSLDRAGTEAFF. Complete variable domain (other parts from reference TRBV7-8 and TRBJ1-1): GAGVSQSPRYKVAKRGQDVALRCDPISGHVSLFWYQQALGQGPEFLTYFQNEAQLDKSGLPSDRFFAERPEGSVSTLKIQRTQQEDSAVYLCASSLDRAGTEAFFGQGTRLTVV.

The chain joins TRBV20-1 to TRBJ2-5, with D hard to call. This CDR3 contains 11 residues. Trimming stripped 0 bases from V and 10 bases from J, with 9 bases between. The V gene's germline CDR1 is DFQATT and CDR2 SNEGSKA (reference sequence). The CDR3 sequence: CSAREPGDQYF. The CDR3 DNA follows: TGCAGTGCTAGAGAGCCCGGAGACCAGTACTTC.

This clone occurred a few times. The chain combines TRBV11-2 with TRBJ2-7; 8 positions agree with TRBD2. CDR3 length: 14 residues. CDR1 and CDR2 from the germline V gene are SGHAT and FQNNGV. V was pared by 4 bases and J by 0 bases, with 2 bases of the junction left unmatched. CDR3 region: CASSSTSVSYEQYF. The CDR3 bases are TGTGCCAGCAGCTCGACTAGCGTCTCCTACGAGCAGTACTTC.

This clone occurred once. CDR3 in amino acids: CASSQGGGHNEQFF. DNA of the CDR3: TGTGCCAGCAGCCAAGGCGGGGGGCACAATGAGCAGTTCTTC. V is TRBV3-1 (or the pseudogene TRBV3-2) and J is TRBJ2-1, with 8 positions matching TRBD2. V shed 1 base and J 5 bases; nucleotides not matched to a gene: 1. Per the germline V gene, CDR1 is LGHDT and CDR2 is YNNKEL (reference sequence). The CDR3 is made up of 14 amino acids.